Listed here are 18 T cell receptor beta chains from one sample, sequenced in a study of metastatic and nonmetastatic thyroid tumors. Prior to thyroid surgery, none of the patients had received any treatment. MiXCR was used by TCRdb to re-call the PCR reads. The sample holds approximately 15,000 clones, 33% seen once. Sequencing input: tumor tissue. The source of these receptors is a male donor with papillary thyroid cancer or a benign thyroid nodule (not recorded which). Some clones in this sample may be carry-over from other donors' samples.

The table lists this clone with a count of one. The CDR3 loop is CASSLDPNSFYGYTF. Here the CDR3 DNA reads TGCGCCAGCAGCTTGGATCCGAACAGCTTCTATGGCTACACCTTC. The chain has TRBV5-1 and TRBJ1-2; D is ambiguous. The germline CDR1 and CDR2 sequences are SGHRS and YFSETQ. The CDR3 loop spans 15 amino acids. V was clipped by 0 bases and J by 4 bases, with 13 bases between them.

The chain carries TRBV7-2 and TRBJ1-2, with 8 bases lining up with TRBD1. V trimming: 3 bases; J trimming: 8 bases; junction bases outside the gene matches: 26. Germline V gene lookup returns CDR1 SGHTA and CDR2 FQGNSA. This CDR3 spans 20 amino acids. The CDR3 DNA reads as TGTGCCAGCAGCTTCGTGAGTTACAATAGTCAGGGGGCCCGGGAGGAAGGCTACACCTTC. Protein: CASSFVSYNSQGAREEGYTF. Full variable domain (remainder filled in from reference TRBV7-2 and TRBJ1-2): GAGVSQSPSNKVTEKGKDVELRCDPISGHTALYWYRQSLGQGLEFLIYFQGNSAPDKSGLPSDRFSAERTGGSVSTLTIQRTQQEDSAVYLCASSFVSYNSQGAREEGYTFGSGTRLTVV.

The gene calls are TRBV7-3 and TRBJ2-1; 8 bases line up with TRBD2. V was clipped by 1 base and J by 8 bases; unmatched bases: 10. Germline V gene lookup returns CDR1 SGHTA and CDR2 FQGTGA. The CDR3 has 16 residues. CDR3 nucleotide sequence: TGTGCCAGCAGCTTAAGACTAGCGTGGGGTCGGGATGAGCAGTTCTTC. Its protein is CASSLRLAWGRDEQFF.

V is TRBV20-1 and J is TRBJ2-2, with 8 bases aligning to TRBD1. Losses at the gene ends were 3 bases for V and 7 bases for J; bases not matched to a gene: 7. The germline V gene encodes CDR1 DFQATT and CDR2 SNEGSKA (reference sequence). The length of the CDR3 is 14 residues. The CDR3 protein is CSARFRGRHGELFF. CDR3 nucleotides: TGCAGTGCTAGGTTCAGGGGGCGTCACGGGGAGCTGTTTTTT.

The chain combines TRBV4-2 with TRBJ2-1; 8 nucleotides line up with TRBD2. The length of the CDR3 is 15 residues. Unmatched junction bases numbered 9, after V lost 3 bases and J lost 8 bases. CDR1 is LGHNA and CDR2 is YNFKEQ in the germline V gene. The CDR3 nucleotides read TGTGCCAGCAGCCACGGACTAGCTCAAGTAGATGAGCAGTTCTTC. Translated, it gives CASSHGLAQVDEQFF.

About this clone itself: One end of the junction varies from germline; a read error may be responsible. The chain uses TRBV7-8 and TRBJ1-3; D gene uncertain. The CDR3 loop spans 15 amino acids. CDR1 is SGHVS and CDR2 is FQNEAQ in the germline V gene. The CDR3 bases are TGTGCCAGCAGCCTCGATGCCCACTCTGGAAACACTATATATTTT. It yields the protein CASSLDAHSGNTIYF.

As DNA, the CDR3 is TGTGCCAGCAGCCTTATAACCAGGGGGACCTACGAGCAGTACTTC. It codes for CASSLITRGTYEQYF. The V gene is TRBV11-2, the J gene TRBJ2-7; 7 bases are a match to TRBD1. The germline gives CDR1 SGHAT, CDR2 FQNNGV. Germline trimming cut 5 bases from V and 2 bases from J; bases unmatched to any gene: 9. The length of the CDR3 is 15 residues.

CDR3 amino acids: CAWSPRLAGGETQYF. The CDR3 DNA follows: TGTGCCTGGAGTCCGCGACTAGCGGGAGGTGAGACCCAGTACTTC. The V call is TRBV30, the J call TRBJ2-5, with 13 bases fitting TRBD2. This CDR3 contains 15 residues. CDR1 is GTSNPN and CDR2 is SVGIG in the germline V gene (reference sequence). The junction had 5 bases not matched to a gene; V was cut back by 2 bases and J by 5 bases.

This clone came up many times. DNA for the CDR3: TGTGCCAGCTCACCACCTGATAGCGGCACAGATACGCAGTATTTT. It encodes CASSPPDSGTDTQYF. The chain joins TRBV18 to TRBJ2-3; TRBD2 is a possible D gene (5 bases). Germline V gene lookup returns CDR1 KGHSH and CDR2 LQKENI. The CDR3 totals 15 residues. The germline V and J ends were trimmed by 0 bases and 1 base, with 8 bases remaining between them. Full variable domain (remainder filled in from reference TRBV18 and TRBJ2-3): NAGVMQNPRHLVRRRGQEARLRCSPMKGHSHVYWYRQLPEEGLKFMVYLQKENIIDESGMPKERFSAEFPKEGPSILRIQQVVRGDSAAYFCASSPPDSGTDTQYFGPGTRLTVL.

This clone was seen many times. The chain uses TRBV7-2 and TRBJ1-5; the match to TRBD1 covers 7 bases. This CDR3 is built from 15 residues. Germline assignment: CDR1 SGHTA and CDR2 FQGNSA. The V segment lost 5 bases and the J segment 5 bases; nucleotides outside the gene matches: 9. The CDR3 region has the DNA TGTGCCAGCAGCCCGACAGGGTCCACTGATCAGCCCCAGCATTTT. Encoded protein: CASSPTGSTDQPQHF.

In the case of this clone: A read error is likely, as this CDR3 ends without the conserved phenylalanine or tryptophan. This chain connects TRBV27 to TRBJ1-2; TRBD1 aligns across 9 bases. CDR1 is MNHEY and CDR2 is SMNVEV in the germline V gene (reference sequence). J was trimmed by 7 bases and V by 5 bases; bases with no gene match: 17. The CDR3 loop spans 17 amino acids. The CDR3: CASSPFGTGRSTSGYTI. As DNA, the CDR3 is TGTGCCAGCAGTCCGTTTGGGACAGGGAGATCTACCTCTGGCTACACCATC.

This clone was observed a few times. The rearrangement uses TRBV12-3 or TRBV12-4 and TRBJ1-2; D uncertain. There are 11 residues in the CDR3. Trimming pared 3 bases from V and 8 bases from J, leaving 7 bases between. CDR3 in amino acids: CASSLGSGYTF. The CDR3 bases are TGTGCCAGCAGTTTGGGCAGCGGCTACACCTTC.

This clone was seen at least ten times. Just one base apart from a much larger clone, this may be a read error. The rearrangement uses TRBV6-2 or TRBV6-3 and TRBJ2-5, with TRBD2 as a possible D gene (6 bases). The CDR3 has 12 amino acids. Germline lookup yields CDR1 MNHEY and CDR2 SVGEGT. Between the trimmed V and J ends, which lost 6 bases and 5 bases, there was a span of 10 bases. The CDR3 nucleotides are TGTGCCAGCAGGTGGGGGGAGGAGACCCAGTACTTC. It codes for CASRWGEETQYF.

This clone was seen at least ten times. The J gene is TRBJ2-1, the V gene TRBV5-1; D may be TRBD1 or TRBD2 (5 bases each). Trimming shortened V by 2 bases and J by 7 bases, and 10 bases separated the two germline ends. Germline assignment: CDR1 SGHRS and CDR2 YFSETQ. The CDR3 loop spans 13 amino acids. CDR3: CASSFGGGNEQFF. The CDR3 region has the DNA TGCGCCAGCAGCTTTGGGGGTGGGAATGAGCAGTTCTTC.

This chain's CDR3 is CSARDRNRQGAEGYTF. The CDR3 region has the DNA TGCAGTGCTAGAGACCGAAACCGACAGGGGGCTGAAGGCTACACCTTC. This sequence joins TRBV20-1 and TRBJ1-2; 10 nucleotides agree with TRBD1. J was trimmed by 8 bases and V by 0 bases; bases with no gene match: 12. This CDR3 is built from 16 residues. Germline lookup yields CDR1 DFQATT and CDR2 SNEGSKA (reference sequence).

The chain recombines TRBV11-2 with TRBJ2-2, with no clear D. The CDR3 runs to 13 residues. V dropped 0 bases and J dropped 5 bases, with 4 bases sitting between them. CDR1 is SGHAT and CDR2 is FQNNGV in the germline V gene. CDR3 DNA sequence: TGTGCCAGCAGCTTAGAGTCGACCGGGGAGCTGTTTTTT. This codes for CASSLESTGELFF.

The chain recombines TRBV6-2 or TRBV6-3 with TRBJ2-7; D unresolved. The CDR3 is 12 residues long. V was shortened by 2 bases and J by 4 bases, with 6 bases between the two germline ends. Germline lookup yields CDR1 MNHEY and CDR2 SVGEGT. CDR3 sequence: CASSYRAYEQYF. The CDR3 DNA reads as TGTGCCAGCAGTTACAGGGCTTACGAGCAGTACTTC.

The V and J genes are TRBV20-1 and TRBJ2-3; tentative D call: TRBD2 (6 bases). This CDR3 has 12 residues. Per the germline V gene, CDR1 is DFQATT and CDR2 is SNEGSKA (reference sequence). V shed 3 bases and J shed 4 bases, with 8 bases lying between them. CDR3 in amino acids: CSASGGADTQYF. DNA for the CDR3: TGCAGTGCTAGCGGCGGGGCAGATACGCAGTATTTT.